This T cell receptor beta chain comes out of a study of T cell changes during pregnancy in multiple sclerosis. Germline CDR1 MGHDK, CDR2 SYGVNS. Trimming cost V 3 bases and J 4 bases; bases outside gene matches: 9. The CDR3 spans 18 residues. Measured with immunoSEQ multiplex PCR; TCRdb has only the in-frame clones, and not every one. The sample consists of 90,000 or so clones, approximately 92% of them appearing once. The chain joins TRBV25-1 to TRBJ2-7; TRBD2 aligns across 16 bases. Sequencing was performed on peripheral blood, taken in the first trimester of pregnancy. This TCR was sampled from a female donor with multiple sclerosis, enrolled in a pregnancy study. The DNA of the CDR3 is TGTGCCAGCAGTGAGCCCGGGACTAGCGGGAGGGCCTATTACGAGCAGTACTTC. Protein product: CASSEPGTSGRAYYEQYF.